This entry is about one T cell receptor (beta chain). The antigen this receptor binds is unknown. Base qualities were left out, and no much larger clone turns up one base away. From the germline V gene (reference sequence), CDR1 is SGHKS and CDR2 is YYEKEE. The germline V and J ends show losses of 0 bases and 0 bases respectively, and no gene match explains 2 bases of the junction. The CDR3 numbers 16 residues from cysteine through phenylalanine. CDR3 DNA is the only sequence kept; it has 48 bases, read in frame from the first base. The data were obtained in a study of T cell responses to AZD1222 COVID-19 vaccine (dated by TCRdb to the early 2020s). Background for the entire study: Because spike-specific TCR depth and breadth did not differ between the two schedules, AZD1222 recipients who got a second dose at roughly 4 weeks were pooled with those who got a second dose at roughly 12 weeks. Trial participants were enrolled into age subgroups of 18-55, 56-69 and 70-plus years, which contained 148, 28 and 57 TCR-sequenced participants, respectively. TCR sequencing was performed for about 250 trial participants, of whom about 200 were given two doses of AZD1222 and around 25 were given two doses of MenACWY control vaccine. What the authors observed across the whole study: Spike-specific TCR breadth and depth rose significantly after two AZD1222 doses compared with day 0 and with MenACWY recipients. In the small 56-69-year group, the increase in depth fell short of significance, most likely because of low power. Participants were mostly white British, with more females than males. The authors suggested clonal diversity may have been underestimated. Vaccine-associated CD4 TCRs spanned the whole spike protein, with dominant responses in regions 160-218 and 743-854. Only 5 to 7 AZD1222 recipients were SARS-CoV-2 seropositive at baseline, limiting conclusions about previously exposed vaccinees. Because no day 14 peak-response samples were available, repertoires were characterized only after the peak T cell response. Epitopes outside the regions mutated in the B.1.351 and B.1.1.7 variants were reportedly recognized by nearly half of the unique spike-specific TCRs.

Read against the paper, the sample's time point label means: baseline before first vaccination. Vaccinee samples were obtained from the UK trials COV001 and COV002, which included a single-blind randomized controlled phase 2/3 trial of AZD1222 (ChAdOx1 nCoV-19) in healthy adults. For TCRbeta chain sequencing, PBMC samples from trial participants were taken at day 0 and at day 28 after the second dose. The CDR3 regions of human TCRbeta chains were subjected to immunosequencing. The authors processed their data as follows. TCRs in the repertoires were compared against a reference library of SARS-CoV-2-specific TCRs that had been generated with the MIRA antigen-specificity platform. Breadth was defined as the fraction of unique TCRs that were SARS-CoV-2-associated. Depth was defined as the fraction of total T cells that were SARS-CoV-2-associated. Using the MIRA data, each spike-specific TCR was assigned both to the spike region to which the TCR was reactive and to a CD4 or CD8 class. Log10-transformed breadth and depth values were compared by one-way ANOVA with Sidak's multiple comparisons tests. TCRdb limited this immuneACCESS table to in-frame rearrangements with V and J called. A share of clones is missing; checked studies link under half to unresolved V genes, and the rest is unexplained. V and J calls and clone size are copied from that table; D and trimming were computed from the DNA. For this sample there are fewer than 200,000 clones; 85% to 95% appear just once. The ten largest clonotypes hold about 9.4% of the sample.

The TCR originated in an adult in good health. This specimen was peripheral blood, taken on day 0 of AZD1222 vaccination. The chain was built from TRBV5-5 and TRBJ1-3; the central 8 bases match TRBD1. For the CDR3, the sequence is CASSLEGQDSGNTIYF. The nucleotides read TGTGCCAGCAGCTTGGAGGGACAGGACTCTGGAAACACCATATATTTT.